This TCR beta chain was observed in a study of control samples from healthy donors and cancer patients. Some clones are missing from TCRdb's copy, which holds only in-frame ones; the method was immunoSEQ multiplex PCR. This table has hundreds of thousands of clones, over 75% appearing once. The CDR3 spans 13 residues. The germline CDR1 and CDR2 sequences are SGHAT and FQNNGV. Trimming took 0 bases from V and 5 from J, leaving 7 bases between them. The rearrangement uses TRBV11-2 and TRBJ1-1; maybe TRBD1 (5 bases). This receptor was taken from an older woman with lung cancer. Source material: PBMCs. CDR3: CASSLDRGTEAFF. Here the CDR3 DNA reads TGTGCCAGCAGCTTAGATCGGGGGACTGAAGCTTTCTTT.